This T cell receptor (beta chain) was sequenced for a study of chemoradiotherapy in HPV16-positive cancers. Study-wide points: In HPV16-positive patients, HPV-responsive T-cell expansion tracked better recurrence-free survival.

Of note for this clone: No antigen is known for it.

Some clones are missing from TCRdb's copy, which holds only in-frame ones; the method was immunoSEQ multiplex PCR. The sample yields roughly 10,000 clones, over 70% seen once. In germline, CDR1 is SGHDT, CDR2 YYEEEE. The CDR3 is 13 amino acids. Trimming took off 5 bases at V and 8 bases at J, with 16 bases between the two ends. The TCR originated in a human donor with HPV-associated anogenital cancer. Sampling was conducted from a patient who underwent chemoradiotherapy. V usage is TRBV5-6 and J usage is TRBJ1-2, with TRBD1 as a possible D gene (6 bases). The CDR3 bases are TGTGCCAGCAGGTTGTGGGGGGCGAACGGCTACACCTTC. It is translated as CASRLWGANGYTF.